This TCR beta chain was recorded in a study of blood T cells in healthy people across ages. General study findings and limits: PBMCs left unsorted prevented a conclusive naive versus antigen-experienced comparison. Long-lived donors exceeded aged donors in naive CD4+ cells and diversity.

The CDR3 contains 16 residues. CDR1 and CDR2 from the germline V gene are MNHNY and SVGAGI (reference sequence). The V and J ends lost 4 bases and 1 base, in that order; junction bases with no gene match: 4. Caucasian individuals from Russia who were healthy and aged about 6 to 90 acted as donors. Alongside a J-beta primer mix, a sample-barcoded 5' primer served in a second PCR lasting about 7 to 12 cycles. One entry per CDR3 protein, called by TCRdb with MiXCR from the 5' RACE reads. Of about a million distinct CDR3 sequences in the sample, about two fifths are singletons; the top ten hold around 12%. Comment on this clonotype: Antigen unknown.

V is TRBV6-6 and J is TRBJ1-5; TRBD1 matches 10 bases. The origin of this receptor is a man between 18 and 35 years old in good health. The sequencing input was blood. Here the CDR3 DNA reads TGTGCCAGCAGTTCCCCGGGACAGGGGAGCAATCAGCCCCAGCATTTT. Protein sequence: CASSSPGQGSNQPQHF.